This entry lists 9 T cell receptor beta chains sequenced from one sample in a study of cytomegalovirus exposure and HLA in healthy donors. Some clones are missing from TCRdb's copy, which holds only in-frame ones; the method was immunoSEQ multiplex PCR. The sample has fewer than 200,000 clones; just under 90% are singletons. Sequences were obtained from PBMCs. The receptors were sampled from a woman between 18 and 29 years old in good health and CMV-seropositive.

The chain links TRBV25-1 to TRBJ2-2; D call uncertain. V gave up 3 bases and J gave up 0 bases, with 8 bases separating them. Looked up from germline, CDR1 is MGHDK and CDR2 is SYGVNS. This CDR3 contains 15 residues. CDR3 sequence reads: CASSDLSTNTGELFF. In DNA, the CDR3 is TGTGCCAGCAGTGATCTTAGTACGAACACCGGGGAGCTGTTTTTT. The whole variable domain, filled in from reference TRBV25-1 and TRBJ2-2, reads EADIYQTPRYLVIGTGKKITLECSQTMGHDKMYWYQQDPGMELHLIHYSYGVNSTEKGDLSSESTVSRIRTEHFPLTLESARPSHTSQYLCASSDLSTNTGELFFGEGSRLTVL.

The table lists this clone with many counts. CDR3 loop: CASKKTTGGGDEQFF. The CDR3 DNA follows: TGTGCCAGCAAGAAAACGACAGGGGGCGGGGATGAGCAGTTCTTC. This chain uses TRBV6-4 with TRBJ2-1, with TRBD1 identical over 10 bases. The CDR3 runs to 15 residues. Germline values: CDR1 MRHNA, CDR2 SNTAGT. The V gene end was trimmed by 7 bases and the J gene end by 8 bases; junction bases not matched to a gene: 11.

This clone was counted once. Other DNA sequences in this sample translate to the same CDR3. The V call is TRBV5-4, the J call TRBJ1-2; D possibly corresponds to TRBD1 (6 bases). Trimming pared 0 bases from V and 7 bases from J, leaving 10 bases between. CDR3 length equals 13 residues. Germline loops: CDR1 SGHNT, CDR2 YYREEE (reference sequence). The CDR3 is CASSLDRVRGYTF. Written as DNA, the CDR3 is TGTGCCAGCAGCTTGGACAGGGTACGTGGCTACACCTTC.

CDR3 sequence (DNA): TGTGCCAGCAGTGCGGCGGGACTAGCCTTCGAGCAGTACTTC. Translating gives CASSAAGLAFEQYF. The chain couples TRBV27 to TRBJ2-7; 9 positions match TRBD2. Germline CDR1 is MNHEY and CDR2 is SMNVEV (reference sequence). V shed 5 bases, J shed 6 bases, and the junction held 8 bases outside the gene matches. CDR3 length: 14 residues.

The chain links TRBV18 to TRBJ2-6, with unresolved D. V lost 2 bases and J lost 0, with 5 bases in between. The CDR3 length is 15 residues. Per the germline V gene, CDR1 is KGHSH and CDR2 is LQKENI. The CDR3 here is CASSPEHSGANVLTF. In nucleotides, the CDR3 is TGTGCCAGCTCACCAGAACACTCTGGGGCCAACGTCCTGACTTTC. The full variable domain, in which reference TRBV18 and TRBJ2-6 provide the parts outside the CDR3, is NAGVMQNPRHLVRRRGQEARLRCSPMKGHSHVYWYRQLPEEGLKFMVYLQKENIIDESGMPKERFSAEFPKEGPSILRIQQVVRGDSAAYFCASSPEHSGANVLTFGAGSRLTVL.

The rearrangement joins TRBV5-4 to TRBJ1-3; D gene ambiguous. The V end lost 2 bases, the J end lost 4 bases, and 7 bases lay between the germline ends. The CDR3 contains 13 residues. Germline values: CDR1 SGHNT, CDR2 YYREEE (reference sequence). The DNA of the CDR3 is TGTGCCAGCAGCTTCCCGGGGGGAAACACCATATATTTT. Its translation is CASSFPGGNTIYF.

The J gene is TRBJ2-5, the V gene TRBV4-2, with 9 positions matching TRBD2. J was trimmed by 2 bases and V by 3 bases; bases with no gene match: 13. In germline, CDR1 is LGHNA, CDR2 YNFKEQ. The length of the CDR3 is 18 residues. The CDR3 region is CASSHPGWASGAQETQYF. The CDR3 nucleotides read TGTGCCAGCAGCCACCCGGGGTGGGCTAGCGGGGCTCAAGAGACCCAGTACTTC.

V is TRBV30 and J is TRBJ2-2, with D possibly being TRBD1 (6 bases). Germline V lookup: CDR1 GTSNPN, CDR2 SVGIG (reference sequence). The V and J ends lost 7 bases and 0 bases respectively, with 12 bases between them. This CDR3 contains 14 residues. This CDR3 reads CASEKGANTGELFF. The CDR3 DNA sequence: TGTGCCTCCGAGAAGGGGGCGAACACCGGGGAGCTGTTTTTT.

The gene calls are TRBV4-3 and TRBJ1-2; D is perhaps TRBD1 (6 bases). Trimming cost V 2 bases and J 5 bases, with 15 bases left between them. The CDR3 consists of 15 residues. Germline CDR1 reads LGHNA; CDR2 reads YSLEER. This CDR3 reads CASSQTRQARYGYTF. The CDR3 nucleotides are TGCGCCAGCAGCCAAACTCGACAGGCGCGTTATGGCTACACCTTC.